This is a list of T cell receptor beta chains from one sample in a study of blood T cell repertoires in COVID-19. Measured with immunoSEQ multiplex PCR; TCRdb has only the in-frame clones, and not every one. The repertoire holds approximately 120,000 clones, with roughly 74% as singletons. The sample consisted of peripheral blood. The receptor source for this set is a man older than 75 with COVID-19, enrolled during active disease. The CDR3 runs from the conserved cysteine through the conserved F or W. A D gene is named only where the DNA matches it firmly. Clone size appears in some rows only: once, few, many, or a class for an expanded clone.

j_call d_call v_call clone_size cdr3_nt cdr3_aa
TRBJ2-5 . TRBV6-5 few TGTGCCAGCAGCACACTAGCACACCAGTACTTC CASSTLAHQYF
TRBJ1-2 TRBD1 TRBV6-5 . TGTGCCAGCAGTCCCTGGGGGACAGGGAGTCATGGCTACACCTTC CASSPWGTGSHGYTF
TRBJ2-1 TRBD2 TRBV9 . TGTGCCAGCAGCATCGGGACTAGTAACTTCTACAATGAGCAGTTCTTC CASSIGTSNFYNEQFF
TRBJ2-5 . TRBV6-5 . TGTGCCAGCAGTTACCCGAGGGAGACCCAGTACTTC CASSYPRETQYF
TRBJ2-5 . TRBV28 . TGTGCCAGCAGTGTCGGACTACCGGAGGCCCAGTACTTC CASSVGLPEAQYF
TRBJ1-3 . TRBV7-2 few TGTGCCAGCAGCTTAGTTTCAGTCGGAAACACCATATATTTT CASSLVSVGNTIYF
TRBJ2-1 . TRBV5-4 . TGTGCCAGCAGCTCCCAGCTGGGTGGGGGCGATGAGCAGTTCTTC CASSSQLGGGDEQFF
TRBJ1-2 TRBD1 TRBV4-2 . TGTGCCAGCAGCCAGGACCCCCAGGGGGACTATGGCTACACCTTC CASSQDPQGDYGYTF
TRBJ1-1 . TRBV6-4 . TGTGCCAGCAGTGTAGTCTTGAACACTGAAGCTTTCTTT CASSVVLNTEAFF
TRBJ1-1 . TRBV6-5 few TGTGCCAGCAGTCAACAGGGAAACACTGAAGCTTTCTTT CASSQQGNTEAFF
TRBJ1-6 TRBD1 TRBV28 . TGTGCCAGCAGTCCAGCGGGGACAGGGACTTCACCCCTCCACTTT CASSPAGTGTSPLHF
TRBJ2-1 TRBD2 TRBV4-2 . TGTGCCAGCAGCCAAGACCGGCCGGGAGGTAATGAGCAGTTCTTC CASSQDRPGGNEQFF
TRBJ2-5 . TRBV5-6 . TGTGCCAGCAGCTTGGAAAGGGGTGTCCAAGAGACCCAGTACTTC CASSLERGVQETQYF
TRBJ2-7 TRBD2 TRBV6-2/TRBV6-3 once TGTGCCAGCAGTCCCCAGACTAGCGGGGACATATACGAGCAGTACTTC CASSPQTSGDIYEQYF